This entry concerns a single TCR beta chain. This specimen belongs to a study of control samples from healthy donors and cancer patients. This CDR3 contains 16 residues. From germline, CDR1 is PRHDT and CDR2 FYEKMQ (reference sequence). V lost 2 bases and J 0 bases, leaving 11 bases between the germline ends. Generated by immunoSEQ multiplex PCR, the TCRdb table keeps only in-frame clones and is missing some. The data show around 160,000 clones, with over 85% seen just once and 5% to 7% held by the top ten. The sequence was collected from a man aged 18 to 30 in good health. The chain links TRBV13 to TRBJ1-5; D is undetermined. Specimen: blood. The CDR3 region is CASSLQGQDSNQPQHF. The DNA of the CDR3 is TGTGCCAGCAGCTTACAAGGGCAGGATAGCAATCAGCCCCAGCATTTT.